What follows describes a single T cell receptor (beta chain). The data were taken from a study of control samples from healthy donors and cancer patients. The CDR3 contains 14 residues. Generated by immunoSEQ multiplex PCR, the TCRdb table keeps only in-frame clones and is missing some. Found here are almost 85,000 clones, over 90% of them singletons; the top ten hold about 5%. This chain links TRBV21-1 with TRBJ2-5; the table's D call of TRBD1 was not tested on the DNA. TRBV21-1 has pseudogene status. What was sequenced was blood. The clonotype was recovered from a woman younger than 35 in good health. CDR3 region: CASSMRTGQETQYF. DNA for the CDR3: TGTGCCAGCAGCATGCGGACAGGGCAAGAGACCCAGTACTTC.